This T cell receptor beta chain was identified in a study of cytomegalovirus exposure and HLA in healthy donors. Study overall: Ancestry clustering placed 81% of 350 to 500 genotyped donors in the Caucasian-associated cluster. Study results and caveats: Later, an analysis showed that TCR beta chains associated with HLA were more clonally expanded than others that were equally common.

A word on this clone: Its matching antigen is unknown.

PCR used 60 Vbeta primers and 13 Jbeta primers. TCRdb's table, derived via immunoSEQ multiplex PCR, lists solely in-frame clones and lacks some. The sample shows 95,000 to 150,000 clones, 70% to 85% of them seen only once. The CDR3 spans 16 residues. Germline V gene sequence: CDR1 SGHDT, CDR2 YYEEEE. Material: PBMCs. This receptor was taken from a woman aged 40 to 55 in good health and CMV-seropositive. The chain carries TRBV5-6 and TRBJ2-5, with 13 positions matching TRBD2. The DNA end is a closer match to TRBJ2-7, so the J assignment may be wrong. The CDR3 DNA reads TGTGCCAGCAGCTTGGGACTAGCGGGAGGAATCTACGAGCAGTACTTC. It yields the protein CASSLGLAGGIYEQYF.